This TCR beta chain appears in the sequencing data of a study of radiotherapy plus CTLA-4 blockade in lung cancer. Study in general: Disease control was achieved by just over 30% of patients, and objective responses by 18%.

General observations from the study: The study found tumor-derived TCR clones expanded in blood after radiotherapy plus ipilimumab. Early blood T cell clone changes and increased post-radiation serum interferon-beta were reportedly the strongest response predictors.

V trimming: 4 bases; J trimming: 5 bases; junction bases outside the gene matches: 6. CDR1 MGHRA and CDR2 YSYEKL come from the germline V gene. This CDR3 is 15 amino acids long. Lung cancer patients with chemo-refractory metastatic non-small-cell disease were given focal radiation plus CTLA-4 blockade with ipilimumab. Some clones are missing from TCRdb's copy, which holds only in-frame ones; the method was immunoSEQ multiplex PCR. The sample holds about 15,000 clones; 70% to 85% are singletons and the top ten take more than 45%. This clone came up a few times. The antigen remains unidentified. The J gene is TRBJ1-4, the V gene TRBV4-1; 8 nucleotides align to TRBD1. The sample in question was peripheral blood, obtained from a patient treated with radiotherapy plus ipilimumab. This TCR was recovered from a human donor with non-small cell lung cancer whose response to radiotherapy plus ipilimumab could not be evaluated. The CDR3 loop is CASSLDRDQNEKLFF. CDR3 nucleotide sequence: TGCGCCAGCAGCCTGGACAGGGATCAAAATGAAAAACTGTTTTTT.